This T cell receptor beta chain was sequenced in a study of blood T cell repertoires in COVID-19. Study context: PBMCs, B-cell-depleted T cells, or T cells provided the cDNA or gDNA that made up the material.

The CDR3 has 16 residues. Trimming pared 2 bases from V and 8 bases from J, leaving 22 bases between. Per the original methods: Amplifying reference gene primers gave estimates of nucleated cell counts. Using immunoSEQ multiplex PCR, the repertoire was profiled, and TCRdb retains in-frame clones only, with some absent. V and J calls and clone size are given by that table; D and trimming were obtained from the DNA. The table lists around 200,000 clones, approximately 90% of them singletons. The TCR was taken from a woman in her late teens or twenties who had recovered from COVID-19. Specimen: peripheral blood. This chain links TRBV5-3 with TRBJ1-2; TRBD1 might be the D (6 bases). TRBV5-3 is annotated as an ORF whose role is uncertain. The CDR3 nucleotides are TGTGCCAGAAGCTTTCACAGGGTCCCGGAGAAGGAAGGCTACACCTTC. Its translation is CARSFHRVPEKEGYTF.